This T cell receptor beta chain was identified in a study of cytomegalovirus exposure and HLA in healthy donors. Study in general: Later, an analysis reported that the 120 or so validation repertoires had used the same platform as the approximately 690 first-cohort repertoires.

Sequencing was performed with immunoSEQ multiplex PCR; in TCRdb, only in-frame clones are kept and a portion is missing. Of 57,000 or so clones in the sample, more than 85% are singletons; the top ten hold 2% to 2.5%. Per the germline V gene, CDR1 is SGHDT and CDR2 is YYEEEE. The V and J ends lost 3 bases and 7 bases respectively, with 11 bases between them. The CDR3 totals 13 residues. This clonotype was sampled from a woman in her twenties or thirties in good health and CMV-seronegative. The J gene is TRBJ2-1, the V gene TRBV5-6, with TRBD2 as a possible D gene (6 bases). What was sequenced was PBMCs. CDR3 protein: CASSYVSGNEQFF. CDR3 sequence (DNA): TGTGCCAGCAGCTACGTTAGCGGTAATGAGCAGTTCTTC.